These T cell receptor beta chains were read from a single sample in a study of blood T cell repertoires in COVID-19. The repertoire was sequenced with immunoSEQ multiplex PCR; TCRdb's copy has only in-frame clones and lacks some. Here the sample spans more than 100,000 clones, 87% being singletons. Sequenced material: peripheral blood. These receptors originate from a man aged 50-59 years with active COVID-19. Each CDR3 is given with its conserved first and last residue. The D gene is left open where the match is weak. Not all rows give a size; the values are once, few, many and, for expanded clones, a class.

d_gene	v_gene	len	j_gene	abundance	CDR3nt	CDR3aa
-	TRBV5-6	14	TRBJ1-1	-	TGTGCCAGCAGCTTTATAGCGGGGAACACTGAAGCTTTCTTT	CASSFIAGNTEAFF
TRBD1	TRBV2	14	TRBJ1-5	once	TGTGCCAGCAGTGGGACAGGGAGAAATCAGCCCCAGCATTTT	CASSGTGRNQPQHF
TRBD2	TRBV4-2	16	TRBJ2-3	-	TGTGCCAGCAGCCCTCTGGGACTAGCGAGCACAGATACGCAGTATTTT	CASSPLGLASTDTQYF
-	TRBV7-2	12	TRBJ2-5	-	TGTGCCAGCAGCCCCTATAGCGAGACCCAGTACTTC	CASSPYSETQYF
TRBD2	TRBV19	16	TRBJ2-1	few	TGTGCCAGTAGTATAGATGGCGGGGGAGCCTACAATGAGCAGTTCTTC	CASSIDGGGAYNEQFF
-	TRBV20-1	11	TRBJ2-7	-	TGCAGTGCTAGACTAGGGGGCGAGCAGTACTTC	CSARLGGEQYF
TRBD1	TRBV7-2	13	TRBJ1-1	-	TGTGCCAGCAGTAGGGACAGGAACACTGAAGCTTTCTTT	CASSRDRNTEAFF
TRBD2	TRBV6-5	12	TRBJ2-7	few	TGTGCCAGCAGCCAGCGGGGAACACAGCAGTACTTC	CASSQRGTQQYF
TRBD2	TRBV5-5	15	TRBJ2-7	-	TGTGCCAGCAGCCCGTGGACTAGCGGGGGGTACGAGCAGTACTTC	CASSPWTSGGYEQYF
TRBD1	TRBV19	17	TRBJ2-4	once	TGTGCCAGTAGTATTAGGGACAGGGGGCCAGCCAAAAACATTCAGTACTTC	CASSIRDRGPAKNIQYF
-	TRBV6-5	14	TRBJ1-2	-	TGTGCCAGCTCCCCGGGCGGGGGGGCGGGAGGCTACACCTTC	CASSPGGGAGGYTF
TRBD2	TRBV7-3	16	TRBJ2-3	-	TGTGCCAGCAGCTTATCCCTAGCGGGGGCGACAGATACGCAGTATTTT	CASSLSLAGATDTQYF
TRBD1	TRBV5-1	15	TRBJ2-7	-	TGCGCCAGCAGCCGCCAAAGAGGGGGCGGTTACGAGCAGTACTTC	CASSRQRGGGYEQYF
TRBD2	TRBV3-1/TRBV3-2	15	TRBJ2-1	-	TGTGCCAGCAGCCTTATGACTAGCGGATTCAATGAGCAGTTCTTC	CASSLMTSGFNEQFF
-	TRBV21-1	14	TRBJ2-1	-	TGTGCCATCGCCTTACGGGACAGGGGCTATGAGCAGTTCTTC	CAIALRDRGYEQFF
TRBD1	TRBV5-1	13	TRBJ1-1	-	TGCGCCAGCAGCTTGGGGGACAGTCGCGGAGCTTTCTTT	CASSLGDSRGAFF
-	TRBV19	14	TRBJ1-5	-	TGTGCCAGTAGGTGGGGAGGAGGCAATCAGCCCCAGCATTTT	CASRWGGGNQPQHF
TRBD1	TRBV5-6	17	TRBJ1-5	-	TGTGCCAGCAGCTTGGACAGGGGAGAAGGGAGCAATCAGCCCCAGCATTTT	CASSLDRGEGSNQPQHF
-	TRBV2	15	TRBJ2-5	-	TGTGCCAGCAGTGAAAACGCCCTACGAGTTGAGACCCAGTACTTC	CASSENALRVETQYF
-	TRBV5-1	14	TRBJ1-1	-	TGCGCCAGCAGTTACCAGACAGGTGGAACTGAAGCTTTCTTT	CASSYQTGGTEAFF
-	TRBV2	14	TRBJ2-2	-	TGTGCCAGCACGATCTACAGGGAAACCGGGGAGCTGTTTTTT	CASTIYRETGELFF
TRBD1	TRBV5-1	15	TRBJ2-2	few	TGCGCCAGCAACGGGGACAGGGCTGGCACCGGGGAGCTGTTTTTT	CASNGDRAGTGELFF
TRBD1	TRBV11-2	16	TRBJ1-2	-	TGTGCCAGCAGCCGGATTTACGGACAGGGCCCTTATGGCTACACCTTC	CASSRIYGQGPYGYTF
-	TRBV7-9	14	TRBJ2-1	-	TGTGCCAGCAGCTTAGACCGGGACAACAATGAGCAGTTCTTC	CASSLDRDNNEQFF
TRBD1	TRBV5-6	15	TRBJ1-2	few	TGTGCCAGCAGCTTCCCGGGACAGGGGCACTATGGCTACACCTTC	CASSFPGQGHYGYTF
-	TRBV10-3	12	TRBJ1-1	-	TGTGCCATCAGTGAGACATCTGGTGAAGCTTTCTTT	CAISETSGEAFF
-	TRBV29-1	11	TRBJ2-7	-	TGCAGCGTTGGGGACATCAACGAGCAGTACTTC	CSVGDINEQYF
-	TRBV18	14	TRBJ2-2	-	TGTGCCAGCTCACCGCAGGGATCAGCCGGGGAGCTGTTTTTT	CASSPQGSAGELFF
TRBD1	TRBV6-6	12	TRBJ1-2	few	TGTGCCAGCACCCGGACAGGGGATGGCTACACCTTC	CASTRTGDGYTF